This entry concerns a single T cell receptor beta chain. No antigen is known for it. The CDR3 runs to 16 residues. The germline V and J ends were trimmed by 3 bases and 3 bases, with 18 bases remaining between them. From germline, CDR1 is SNHLY and CDR2 FYNNEI. The sample comes from a study of graft-versus-host responses after intestinal transplantation. Findings and limits, study-wide: High graft-versus-host to host-versus-graft clonal ratios were seen in allografts of patients with graft-donor T cell macrochimerism. Researchers found GvH clones in recipient marrow, and some showed up first in ileum or blood.

Profiled with immunoSEQ multiplex PCR; TCRdb holds only in-frame clones, not every one. The sample lists 80,000 to 95,000 clones, about 90% occurring once. The clonotype comes from a human donor who received an intestinal transplant. The starting material was unstimulated CD8+ T cells sorted from spleen or lymph node cells, obtained before intestinal transplant. The genes are TRBV2 and TRBJ2-7; D is tentatively TRBD1 or TRBD2 (5 bases each). Here the CDR3 reads CASSEGRGAWYYEQYF. The CDR3 DNA sequence: TGTGCCAGCAGTGAGGGCAGAGGGGCTTGGTACTACGAGCAGTACTTC.